This T cell receptor beta chain was sequenced during a study of post-analysis software for immune sequencing data. Study-wide background: The disease courses covered relapsing-remitting, secondary progressive and progressive-relapsing multiple sclerosis. Study findings and constraints: A few TRBV segments (TRBV5-6, TRBV5-1 and TRBV20-1 among them) occurred more frequently in patients than in controls. A significant reduction in normalized Chao1 diversity was observed in multiple sclerosis patients versus controls. With F measure, samples from one preparation batch clustered together strongly.

Unique molecular identifiers were carried by the TCR beta cDNA libraries. The source material, roughly 0.9 to 10 million T cells, gave rise to 500,000 or so cDNA molecules. In TCRdb, the PCR reads were re-called with MiXCR into one record per CDR3 protein. Here the sample spans about 570,000 distinct CDR3 sequences, about a third being singletons. This clonotype has more than one count but fewer than ten. Its antigen is currently unknown. The CDR3 consists of 14 residues. V lost 3 bases to trimming and J lost 5 bases; unmatched junction nucleotides: 8. Germline V gene sequence: CDR1 DFQATT, CDR2 SNEGSKA (reference sequence).

The sequenced material came from blood. The J gene is TRBJ2-5, the V gene TRBV20-1; 8 bases agree with TRBD1. The clonotype originates from a girl under 18 with multiple sclerosis. CDR3 residues: CSASHRGFRETQYF. Written as DNA, the CDR3 is TGCAGTGCTAGTCACAGGGGGTTCCGGGAGACCCAGTACTTC.